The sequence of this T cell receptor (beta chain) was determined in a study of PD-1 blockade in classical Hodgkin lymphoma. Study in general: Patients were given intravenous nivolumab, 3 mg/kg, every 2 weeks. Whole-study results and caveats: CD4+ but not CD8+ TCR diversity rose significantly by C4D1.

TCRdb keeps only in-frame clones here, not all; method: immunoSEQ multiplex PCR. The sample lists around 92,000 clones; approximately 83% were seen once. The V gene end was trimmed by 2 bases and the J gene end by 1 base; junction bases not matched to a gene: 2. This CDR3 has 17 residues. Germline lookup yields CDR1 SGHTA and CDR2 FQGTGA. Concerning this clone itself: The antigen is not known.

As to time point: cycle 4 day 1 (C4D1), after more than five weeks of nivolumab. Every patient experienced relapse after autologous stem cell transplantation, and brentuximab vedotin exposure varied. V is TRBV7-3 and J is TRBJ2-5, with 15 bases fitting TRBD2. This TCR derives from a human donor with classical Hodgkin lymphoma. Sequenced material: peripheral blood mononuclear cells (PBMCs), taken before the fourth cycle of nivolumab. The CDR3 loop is CASSLGLAGGGQETQYF. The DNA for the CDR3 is TGTGCCAGCAGCTTAGGACTAGCGGGAGGGGGCCAAGAGACCCAGTACTTC.